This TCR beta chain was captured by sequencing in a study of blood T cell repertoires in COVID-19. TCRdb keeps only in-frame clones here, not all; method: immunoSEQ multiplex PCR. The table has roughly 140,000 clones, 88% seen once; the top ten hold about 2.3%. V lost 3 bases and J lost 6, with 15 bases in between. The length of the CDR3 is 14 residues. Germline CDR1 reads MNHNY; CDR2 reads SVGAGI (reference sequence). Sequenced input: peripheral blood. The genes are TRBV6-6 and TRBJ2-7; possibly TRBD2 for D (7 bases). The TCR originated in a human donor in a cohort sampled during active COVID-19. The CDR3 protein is CASSYGGGLGEQYF. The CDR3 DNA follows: TGTGCCAGCAGTTATGGGGGGGGCCTCGGCGAGCAGTACTTC.